This T cell receptor (beta chain) was obtained from a study of T cells in Graves' hyperthyroidism and ophthalmopathy. Study conclusions and caveats: Most thyroid clonotypes expanded above 0.001 appeared in blood too.

RNA transcripts gave rise to amplified TCR beta CDR3 regions. HTBI primers were the set used in a first-round RT-PCR of the TCR CDR3. Each CDR3 protein is one row after TCRdb ran MiXCR on the multiplex PCR reads. Of about 96,000 distinct CDR3 sequences listed, around 50% are singletons. Note on this clonotype: The antigen is not known.

V shed 3 bases and J shed 7 bases, with 7 bases lying between them. This CDR3 spans 12 amino acids. In germline, CDR1 is SEHNR, CDR2 FQNEAQ (reference sequence). This chain uses TRBV7-9 with TRBJ1-5, with D hard to call. The sequencing sample was made of blood. This TCR came from a woman aged 40 to 55 with Graves' hyperthyroidism. In nucleotides, the CDR3 is TGTGCCAGCAGCTTCCCGGGACAGCCCCAGCATTTT. Translating it yields CASSFPGQPQHF.